This TCR beta chain derives from a study of PD-L1 blockade in urothelial cancer. At the level of the study: Male sex and bladder-origin urothelial cancer were recorded for about 90% of the roughly 30 patients. Once treatment had started, blood was analyzed at 3 weeks (second dose) and again at 6 weeks.

Study results and limitations: Tumor-associated blood clones were expanded more by durable-benefit patients at 3 weeks.

About this clone itself: Its antigen is undetermined.

Regarding time point: pretreatment peripheral blood. Spiked synthetic TCR analogs estimated absolute template abundance per PCR. Profiled with immunoSEQ multiplex PCR; TCRdb holds only in-frame clones, not every one. Of roughly 130,000 clones listed, around 84% are singletons. Sequencing was performed on PBMCs, taken around atezolizumab (anti-PD-L1) treatment. The TCR comes from a man in his forties or fifties with urothelial cancer.

CDR3 sequence: CASSLERGNEAFF. In DNA, the CDR3 is TGCGCCAGCAGCTTGGAAAGGGGGAATGAAGCTTTCTTT. The chain uses TRBV5-1 and TRBJ1-1, with D maybe TRBD1 (6 bases). In germline, CDR1 is SGHRS, CDR2 YFSETQ. The germline V and J ends were trimmed by 0 bases and 7 bases, with 10 bases remaining between them. The CDR3 runs 13 residues. Together with reference TRBV5-1 and TRBJ1-1, the CDR3 gives the full variable domain: KAGVTQTPRYLIKTRGQQVTLSCSPISGHRSVSWYQQTPGQGLQFLFEYFSETQRNKGNFPGRFSGRQFSNSRSEMNVSTLELGDSALYLCASSLERGNEAFFGQGTRLTVV.